This T cell receptor (beta chain) was profiled in a study of blood T cell repertoires in COVID-19 (dated by TCRdb to the early 2020s). Some background on the complete study: Samples covering the acute and convalescent phases of COVID-19 were provided by collaborators in the United States, Italy and Spain. The material from the prospective study consisted of cDNA or gDNA derived from T cells, B-cell-depleted T cells, or PBMCs. Subjects who had been exposed to COVID-19, were actively infected with it, or had recovered from it provided the deeply sampled blood TCRbeta repertoires that made up the dataset. The repertoires were released in a freely available public database meant as a resource for research on the immune response to SARS-CoV-2. Samples came from the ongoing ImmuneRACE study (first 160 participants) plus 1,254 subjects from 6 global collaborators. A de-identified subject ID, COVID-19 status, age in years and sex were almost always included in the sample metadata. HLA class I and class II types, where available, came from metadata supplied by the sample provider rather than from assay-based typing. Results the study describes overall, beyond this receptor: How much clinical and demographic metadata was included differed by source and by participant, and the metadata was provided uncurated.

TCRbeta CDR3 regions were amplified from genomic DNA by means of the immunoSEQ Assay, a bias-controlled multiplex PCR. As for the original processing: Nucleated cell counts per sample were estimated from amplification of reference gene primers within the assay. To quantify the absolute abundance of each unique TCRbeta CDR3 rearrangement, sequence reads were collapsed and filtered. For each sample, productive Simpson clonality was calculated by taking the square root of Simpson's diversity index across productive rearrangements. TCRdb took this table from immuneACCESS and kept in-frame rearrangements with V and J called. Such tables lack part of the clones; where checked against another copy, unresolved V genes explain under half of the gap, and the rest is unexplained. That table furnishes V, J and clone size, whereas the DNA furnished D and trimming. This sample lists some 490,000 clones; about 85% were detected once. The ten most abundant clones make up approximately 8% of the sample.

Participants in the prospective study were aged roughly 18 to 100 years, lived in 20 to 30 United States geographic areas, and enrolled through a virtual design. To assign participants to cohorts, the prospective study relied on clinical history that participants themselves reported in a screening survey and a study questionnaire. For ImmuneRACE Cohort 3, a participant was defined as recovered based on two consecutive negative NP/OP PCR tests, clearance by a healthcare professional, or resolution of symptoms. In the prospective study, mobile phlebotomists collected whole blood, serum and a nasopharyngeal or oropharyngeal swab from each participant. Prospective study participants could optionally give additional blood draws and questionnaires over an approximately 2-month period. Before DNA extraction, prospective study blood samples were shipped either frozen or at room temperature. As to this clone: What antigen it recognizes has not been identified. Base qualities were left out, and no much larger clone turns up one base away.

From the germline V gene (reference sequence), CDR1 is PRHDT and CDR2 is FYEKMQ. From V the trimming removes 5 bases and from J it removes 6 bases, while the gene matches leave 10 bases of the junction unaccounted for. The CDR3 numbers 16 residues from cysteine through phenylalanine. Kept here is only the CDR3 DNA, which spans 48 bases and is read in frame from base 1. This receptor was taken from a woman aged 60 to 75 who had recovered from COVID-19. Sequenced sample: PBMCs or T cells enriched from blood (not recorded which). This chain joins TRBV13 to TRBJ2-3; 11 bases in the junction line up with TRBD2. In nucleotides, the sequence is TGTGCCAGCAGCACCTCTAGCGGGGGGTCGGGGGATACGCAGTATTTT. This sequence encodes CASSTSSGGSGDTQYF.